This passage covers 27 T cell receptor beta chains from one sample sequenced in a study of response to subunit inactivated influenza vaccine. TCRdb reanalysed the RT-PCR reads using MiXCR and keeps one entry per CDR3 protein. The sample holds some 500,000 distinct CDR3 sequences, approximately 15% seen once. The sequencing here drew on CD4+ T cells sorted from PBMCs, taken roughly 24 months after vaccination. The receptor source for this set is a man aged 50 to 75 who received an inactivated influenza vaccine.

The sample holds a few counts of this clonotype. A much larger clone sits a single nucleotide away, making a read error possible. V and J are TRBV11-2 and TRBJ2-7; the D is unclear. The germline CDR1 and CDR2 sequences are SGHAT and FQNNGV. V shed 4 bases and J shed 5 bases, with 6 bases lying between them. The CDR3 runs 11 residues. Here the CDR3 reads CASSSADEQYF. The CDR3 coding sequence is TGTGCCAGCAGCTCCGCCGACGAGCAGTACTTC. The full variable domain, rest sourced from reference TRBV11-2 and TRBJ2-7, is EAGVAQSPRYKIIEKRQSVAFWCNPISGHATLYWYQQILGQGPKLLIQFQNNGVVDDSQLPKDRFSAERLKGVDSTLKIQPAKLEDSAVYLCASSSADEQYFGPGTRLTVT.

This clonotype was recorded at least ten times. V gene TRBV20-1 combines with J gene TRBJ2-7; 12 bases agree with TRBD2. This CDR3 contains 14 residues. Trimming took 3 bases from V and 4 from J; bases not matched to a gene: 4. The germline gives CDR1 DFQATT, CDR2 SNEGSKA (reference sequence). The CDR3 region has the DNA TGCAGTGCTAGTGCCGGGACTAGCGGGTACGAGCAGTACTTC. It specifies CSASAGTSGYEQYF.

CDR3 in DNA: TGCAGTGCTATTCGGGCCTCGAACTACAATGAGCAGTTCTTC. Protein sequence: CSAIRASNYNEQFF. The chain carries TRBV20-1 and TRBJ2-1; D is undetermined. This CDR3 comprises 14 residues. CDR1 is DFQATT, CDR2 SNEGSKA, per germline (reference sequence). Trimming pared 4 bases from V and 3 bases from J, leaving 13 bases between.

This rearrangement joins TRBV4-3 to TRBJ2-7, with D perhaps matching TRBD1 (6 bases). Germline CDR1 is LGHNA and CDR2 is YSLEER. Deletions cut 2 bases from V and 2 bases from J, with 13 bases between. CDR3 size: 15 residues. CDR3 sequence: CASSQQDRDTYEQYF. The CDR3, as DNA: TGCGCCAGCAGCCAACAAGATCGGGACACCTACGAGCAGTACTTC.

CDR3 loop: CATSDPTSYEQYF. As DNA, the CDR3 is TGTGCCACCAGTGATCCAACTAGCTACGAGCAGTACTTC. The chain joins TRBV24-1 to TRBJ2-7; D might be TRBD2 (5 bases). Trimming cost V 3 bases and J 3 bases, with 8 bases left between them. CDR1 and CDR2 (germline): KGHDR, SFDVKD. The CDR3 spans 13 residues.

The chain uses TRBV10-3 and TRBJ2-3, with TRBD1 matching 7 bases. The V and J ends lost 7 bases and 2 bases, in that order; junction bases with no gene match: 9. Germline CDR1 ENHRY, CDR2 SYGVKD. The CDR3 length is 15 residues. CDR3 DNA: TGTGCCATCAAGGAGAGACAGGGAAACACAGATACGCAGTATTTT. Translation gives CAIKERQGNTDTQYF.

This clonotype was detected only once. The chain combines TRBV6-1 with TRBJ2-7, with 8 bases that match TRBD2. V dropped 6 bases and J dropped 4; count of bases not matched to a gene: 11. Germline V gene data show CDR1 as MNHNS and CDR2 as SASEGT. The CDR3 covers 15 residues. The CDR3: CASRPGGGARYEQYF. CDR3 DNA sequence: TGTGCCAGCAGGCCCGGGGGGGGCGCGAGGTACGAGCAGTACTTC.

This clonotype was observed a few times. The chain carries TRBV6-5 and TRBJ2-3, with 8 bases that match TRBD1. CDR1 is MNHEY, CDR2 SVGAGI, per germline. The ends lost 2 bases at V and 3 bases at J; junction bases unmatched: 7. The CDR3 has 16 amino acids. The CDR3 sequence: CASSYTQGARTDTQYF. The CDR3 region has the DNA TGTGCCAGCAGTTACACGCAGGGGGCGAGAACAGATACGCAGTATTTT.

This clonotype was seen a few times. This sequence joins TRBV14 and TRBJ2-3, with a tentative D call TRBD2 (5 bases). V lost 1 base and J lost 5, with 16 bases in between. The CDR3 runs 16 residues. Germline CDR1 is SGHDN and CDR2 is FVKESK. CDR3 DNA: TGTGCCAGCAGCCAAGGATGGGCAGCGGTGTTAGATACGCAGTATTTT. Its protein product is CASSQGWAAVLDTQYF.

This clonotype was seen a few times. The rearrangement links TRBV14 to TRBJ1-2; TRBD1 aligns across 12 bases. Trimming at V came to 6 bases and at J to 5 bases, leaving 10 bases not matched to a gene. The CDR3 length is 16 residues. Germline CDR1 is SGHDN and CDR2 is FVKESK. CDR3: CASRMTGTGGSYGYTF. The CDR3 nucleotides read TGTGCCAGCAGAATGACCGGGACAGGGGGCTCGTATGGCTACACCTTC.

The V gene is TRBV20-1, the J gene TRBJ2-7; no definite D call. The CDR3 extends over 11 amino acids. CDR1 is DFQATT, CDR2 SNEGSKA, per germline (reference sequence). V was cut by 1 base and J by 6 bases, with 7 bases left in between. CDR3 residues: CSARGVSEQYF. The CDR3, as DNA: TGCAGTGCTAGAGGCGTATCCGAGCAGTACTTC.

The rearrangement joins TRBV20-1 to TRBJ2-7, with 9 bases fitting TRBD2. J was trimmed by 3 bases and V by 0 bases; bases with no gene match: 9. The germline V gene encodes CDR1 DFQATT and CDR2 SNEGSKA (reference sequence). This CDR3 is built from 16 residues. CDR3 loop: CSARDVSGGRGYEQYF. Written as DNA, the CDR3 is TGCAGTGCTAGAGATGTTAGCGGGGGAAGAGGCTACGAGCAGTACTTC.

The V and J genes are TRBV27 and TRBJ2-2; a possible D gene is TRBD2 (5 bases). The CDR3 consists of 15 residues. Germline V gene sequence: CDR1 MNHEY, CDR2 SMNVEV (reference sequence). Trimming took off 5 bases at V and 6 bases at J, with 16 bases between the two ends. The CDR3 sequence is CASSIRRGQAGELFF. The CDR3 coding sequence is TGTGCCAGCAGTATTCGGAGAGGGCAGGCCGGGGAGCTGTTTTTT.

This clonotype has more than one count but fewer than ten. The chain has TRBV4-2 and TRBJ1-1; no firm D call. This CDR3 spans 14 amino acids. Deletions cut 0 bases from V and 4 bases from J, with 9 bases between. In germline, CDR1 is LGHNA, CDR2 YNFKEQ. In nucleotides, the CDR3 is TGTGCCAGCAGCCAAGATTGGCAGCTCACTGAAGCTTTCTTT. As protein: CASSQDWQLTEAFF.

The V gene is TRBV18, the J gene TRBJ2-4; the D call may be TRBD1 or TRBD2 (6 bases each). The V and J ends lost 2 bases and 6 bases respectively, with 11 bases between them. Germline V CDR1 and CDR2: KGHSH, LQKENI. The CDR3 is 14 amino acids. The CDR3: CASSPSGARNIQYF. In DNA, the CDR3 is TGTGCCAGCTCACCATCGGGGGCCCGAAACATTCAGTACTTC.

Ten or more counts support this clonotype. This sequence joins TRBV7-6 and TRBJ1-5; D is perhaps TRBD1 (5 bases). The CDR3 totals 15 residues. The germline CDR1 and CDR2 sequences are SGHVS and FNYEAQ. The ends were cut back, 5 bases at V and 4 bases at J, with 15 bases in the middle. DNA for the CDR3: TGTGCCAGCAGCCCCGGGGCAGGGCGTAATCAGCCCCAGCATTTT. This sequence encodes CASSPGAGRNQPQHF.

The J gene is TRBJ2-7, the V gene TRBV21-1; the table names TRBD1, a call not compared with the DNA. TRBV21-1 is deemed a pseudogene. The CDR3 is 15 amino acids. CDR3 nucleotide sequence: TGTGCCAGCAGTCAACGGGGGACGGACCCCTACGAGCAGTACTTC. Its translation: CASSQRGTDPYEQYF.

This clonotype was found a few times. The chain joins TRBV28 to TRBJ2-1, with 14 bases matching TRBD2. CDR1 is MDHEN and CDR2 is SYDVKM in the germline V gene. The CDR3 runs 16 residues. With 2 bases clipped from V and 9 bases from J, the junction kept 6 bases outside the gene matches. The CDR3 DNA reads as TGTGCCAGCAGTTTAGGACTAGCGGGAGGAGTGATTGAGCAGTTCTTC. It specifies CASSLGLAGGVIEQFF.

This clonotype came up a few times. The CDR3 is CASTQRRLPSTDTQYF. CDR3 nucleotide sequence: TGTGCCAGTACCCAAAGAAGGCTCCCTAGCACAGATACGCAGTATTTT. The V gene is TRBV19, the J gene TRBJ2-3; no firm D call. CDR3 length equals 16 residues. Per the germline V gene, CDR1 is LNHDA and CDR2 is SQIVND (reference sequence). The V end was cut by 7 bases, the J end by 0 bases, with 17 bases between.

The V call is TRBV5-1, the J call TRBJ2-1, with D possibly TRBD1 on 6 matching bases. Germline-derived CDR1 and CDR2 are SGHRS and YFSETQ. Trimming took off 3 bases at V and 1 base at J, with 17 bases between the two ends. The CDR3 is 17 amino acids. This CDR3 is CASSSTVAGVSYNEQFF. DNA for the CDR3: TGCGCCAGCAGCTCCACCGTGGCAGGGGTTTCCTACAATGAGCAGTTCTTC.

This clonotype has just a few counts. This chain links TRBV7-2 with TRBJ1-3; TRBD1 aligns across 7 bases. V shed 2 bases, J shed 2 bases, and the junction held 6 bases outside the gene matches. This CDR3 comprises 16 residues. Germline values: CDR1 SGHTA, CDR2 FQGNSA. CDR3 sequence (DNA): TGTGCCAGCAGCTTATTATGGCAGGGGGCTGGAAACACCATATATTTT. Residues: CASSLLWQGAGNTIYF.

The CDR3 reads CSVEGMLGNQPQHF. CDR3 in DNA: TGCAGCGTTGAAGGGATGTTGGGCAATCAGCCCCAGCATTTT. The chain links TRBV29-1 to TRBJ1-5; D is unclear. V gave up 1 base and J gave up 2 bases, with 9 bases separating them. The CDR3 consists of 14 residues. Germline V lookup: CDR1 SQVTM, CDR2 ANQGSEA.

This chain links TRBV20-1 with TRBJ2-3; D is perhaps TRBD1 (6 bases). The CDR3 is 15 amino acids. Trimming took 0 bases from V and 0 from J, leaving 10 bases between them. The germline V gene has CDR1 DFQATT and CDR2 SNEGSKA (reference sequence). The CDR3 DNA is TGCAGTGCTAGAGAGGACAGAACTAGCACAGATACGCAGTATTTT. Protein: CSAREDRTSTDTQYF.

The table lists this clonotype with a few counts. The V gene is TRBV10-3, the J gene TRBJ1-2; TRBD1 matches 7 bases. V dropped 10 bases and J dropped 6; count of bases not matched to a gene: 5. CDR1 and CDR2 (germline): ENHRY, SYGVKD. This CDR3 has 11 residues. The CDR3 nucleotides read TGTGCCACTCACAGGGGAGATGGCTACACCTTC. Protein: CATHRGDGYTF.

This clonotype has more than one count but fewer than ten. V usage is TRBV28 and J usage is TRBJ2-1, with TRBD1 matching 7 bases. Trimming removed 7 bases from V and 0 bases from J; junction bases left unmatched: 6. The germline gives CDR1 MDHEN, CDR2 SYDVKM. The CDR3 totals 15 residues. The CDR3 reads CASTKQGSSYNEQFF. The CDR3 bases are TGTGCCAGCACGAAACAGGGGAGCTCCTACAATGAGCAGTTCTTC. The entire variable domain, with the rest obtained from reference TRBV28 and TRBJ2-1, is as follows: DVKVTQSSRYLVKRTGEKVFLECVQDMDHENMFWYRQDPGLGLRLIYFSYDVKMKEKGDIPEGYSVSREKKERFSLILESASTNQTSMYLCASTKQGSSYNEQFFGPGTRLTVL.

This clonotype was found a few times. CDR3: CASSYSQISTDTQYF. In DNA form, the CDR3 reads TGTGCCAGCAGTTACTCTCAGATAAGCACAGATACGCAGTATTTT. V and J are TRBV6-5 and TRBJ2-3; D unresolved. The CDR3 totals 15 residues. Trimming took 0 bases from V and 0 from J, leaving 7 bases between them. Germline V lookup: CDR1 MNHEY, CDR2 SVGAGI.

The CDR3 reads CASSLAQVSQGNGYTF. CDR3 bases: TGCGCCAGCAGCTTGGCCCAAGTGTCACAGGGGAATGGCTACACCTTC. The J gene is TRBJ1-2, the V gene TRBV5-1, with 7 positions matching TRBD1. The CDR3 spans 16 residues. Germline V gene lookup returns CDR1 SGHRS and CDR2 YFSETQ. V lost 0 bases, J lost 6 bases, and 11 bases stayed unmatched.